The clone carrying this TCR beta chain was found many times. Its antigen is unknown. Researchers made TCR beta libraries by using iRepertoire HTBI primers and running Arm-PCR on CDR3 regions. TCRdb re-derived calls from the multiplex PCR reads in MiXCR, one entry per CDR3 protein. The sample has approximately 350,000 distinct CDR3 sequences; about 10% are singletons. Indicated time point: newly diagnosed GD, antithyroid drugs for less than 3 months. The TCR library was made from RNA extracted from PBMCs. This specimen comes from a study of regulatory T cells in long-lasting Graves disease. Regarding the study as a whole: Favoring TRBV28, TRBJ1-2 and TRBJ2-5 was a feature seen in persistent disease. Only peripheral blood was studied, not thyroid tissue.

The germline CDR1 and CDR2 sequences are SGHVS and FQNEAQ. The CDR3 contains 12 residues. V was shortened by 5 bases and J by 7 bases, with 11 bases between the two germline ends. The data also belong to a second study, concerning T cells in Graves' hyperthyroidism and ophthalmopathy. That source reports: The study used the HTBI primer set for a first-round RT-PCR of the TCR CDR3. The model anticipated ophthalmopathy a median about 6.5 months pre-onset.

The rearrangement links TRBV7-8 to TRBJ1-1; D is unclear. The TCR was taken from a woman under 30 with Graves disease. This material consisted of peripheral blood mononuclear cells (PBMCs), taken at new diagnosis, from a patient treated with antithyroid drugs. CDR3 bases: TGTGCCAGCAGCCGCCCCGCGCTTGAAGCTTTCTTT. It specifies CASSRPALEAFF.